This entry concerns a single T cell receptor (beta chain). The antigen is not known. The data belong to a study of CD8+CD57+ T cells in acquired aplastic anemia. The wider study: Sorted CD4+ and CD8+ cell DNA averaged roughly 3.2 ug.

TCR beta VDJ and CDR3 were profiled, and genomic DNA was the template. Each CDR3 protein is one row after TCRdb ran MiXCR on the reads. Among approximately 200,000 distinct CDR3 sequences, under 50% were seen once, and the ten largest hold around 20%. This CDR3 region has 12 residues. The V end was cut by 5 bases, the J end by 7 bases, with 12 bases between. Per germline, CDR1 SQVTM and CDR2 ANQGSEA. Points from the study as a whole: No significant patient-versus-control difference appeared in CD8+ Simpson's diversity.

CD8+CD57+ cell expansion had been shown by flow cytometry in patients chosen for sequencing. Severe acquired aplastic anemia was diagnosed in all patients. This chain uses TRBV29-1 with TRBJ2-1, with D perhaps matching TRBD2 (6 bases). The sequence was obtained from a human donor with aplastic anemia. Material for sequencing was sorted CD4+, CD8+, or CD8+CD57+ T cells (not recorded which) from PBMCs. CDR3 nucleotide sequence: TGCAGCGTTCCGGGACTCCGAAATGAGCAGTTCTTC. Residues: CSVPGLRNEQFF.